Listed below are T cell receptor beta chains from one sample, sequenced in a study of response to subunit inactivated influenza vaccine. MiXCR, applied by TCRdb to the RT-PCR reads, yields one record per CDR3 protein. The table records 200,000 to 300,000 distinct CDR3 sequences, 12% of them present only once. Sequenced here: non-naive T cells sorted from PBMCs, sampled 14 to 15 days before vaccination. All receptors come from a man in his fifties who received an inactivated influenza vaccine. CDR3s include the opening cysteine and the closing phenylalanine or tryptophan. Fields, in order: V gene, CDR3 length, CDR3 protein.

>TRBV5-6|15
CASTPIFGSDTEAFF
>TRBV14|14
CASSQLGTEETQYF
>TRBV10-3|18
CAISEVLFAGQKDYGYTF
>TRBV28|17
CASITAGSDSGANVLTF
>TRBV14|13
CASSVGRGTEAFF
>TRBV6-1|17
CASSEARGSPGANVLTF
>TRBV7-2|17
CASTTVSGPSGANVLTF
>TRBV11-2|15
CASSFLLVSGETQYF
>TRBV28|18
CASSSGPGLGSYEYEQYF
>TRBV12-3/TRBV12-4|11
CASSSRLVAFF
>TRBV15|16
CATSRDSGGQGETQYF
>TRBV5-8|15
CASSFGTSGEDTQYF
>TRBV3-1|15
CASSPGSGGADEQFF
>TRBV12-3/TRBV12-4|20
CASHPGRRRGFSPGFTEAFF
>TRBV2|15
CASSISGFSYNEQFF
>TRBV9|16
CASSVDLGTSVNEQFF
>TRBV19|15
CASRPGGGGSNEQFF
>TRBV28|14
CASSFPRAAGELFF
>TRBV7-9|14
CASSPSGVSGELFF
>TRBV4-2|14
CASSRQGLGTEAFF
>TRBV12-3/TRBV12-4|15
CASTLTGGEGSPLHF
>TRBV5-1|14
CASSPGQVQETQYF
>TRBV15|14
CATSQRGRVDTQYF
>TRBV20-1|11
CSARHMDTQYF
>TRBV20-1|13
CSARLGIFQPQHF
>TRBV6-2/TRBV6-3|12
CASSPGLWGYTF
>TRBV5-6|12
CASSLGRAEQFF
>TRBV27|13
CASGRDRIHEQYF
>TRBV20-1|17
CCARDQTPGMVGSPLHF
>TRBV6-1|15
CASRAGGQPGETQYF
>TRBV20-1|13
CSAGKTGAVEQFF
>TRBV5-1|15
CASSSNGDPTETQYF
>TRBV28|11
CASSRTAEQYF
>TRBV9|14
CASSGRTGNTEAFF
>TRBV28|17
CASSPRTGQGGGNIQYF
>TRBV28|15
CASSSGTEGRYEQYF
>TRBV12-3/TRBV12-4|12
CASRSAGNTIYF
>TRBV3-1|12
CASSQGFAPLHF
>TRBV5-1|14
CASSLADSEAGYTF
>TRBV7-7|13
CASSLRQQETHYF
>TRBV5-6|15
CASQIRGVSYNEQFF
>TRBV7-9|15
CASSLVTGTSKTQYF
>TRBV28|15
CASSPPDSYAYEQYF
>TRBV20-1|13
CSARETGGYGYTF
>TRBV6-6|13
CASRGQANTEAFF
>TRBV24-1|13
CATGTSPTDTQYF
>TRBV7-6|15
CASSLISRDLKTQYF
>TRBV28|11
CASSSDYEQYF
>TRBV20-1|13
CSASFWGGEEQYF
>TRBV19|15
CASSIPGSGANVLTF
>TRBV19|13
CASKAKLNTEAFF
>TRBV6-1|13
CASSDQGAGGYTF
>TRBV28|15
CASSPGLAGANEQFF
>TRBV2|14
CASIPTRYNSPLHF
>TRBV6-1|14
CASTVGGSYNEQFF
>TRBV28|15
CASSRPGQGYNEQFF
>TRBV4-1|16
CASSARGQGFHQPQHF